These 17 T cell receptor beta chains were all obtained from the same sample, sequenced in a study of cytomegalovirus exposure and HLA in healthy donors. 13 Jbeta primers and 60 Vbeta primers were used for the PCR. The table came from immunoSEQ multiplex PCR; TCRdb's copy has only in-frame clones and leaves some out. The sample contains about 93,000 clones, around 76% of which appear only once. Sequencing was done on a sample of PBMCs. The receptors shown here come from a man younger than 40 in good health and CMV-seronegative.

This chain joins TRBV5-1 and TRBJ2-5; weak D call: TRBD2 (6 bases). This CDR3 is built from 15 residues. From germline, CDR1 is SGHRS and CDR2 YFSETQ. Trimming left V 4 bases short and J 3 bases short, with 16 bases between. The CDR3 DNA sequence: TGCGCCAGCAGCGGGAGGCCCCCGAGGGAAGAGACCCAGTACTTC. It is translated as CASSGRPPREETQYF.

This chain connects TRBV5-6 to TRBJ2-1, with TRBD2 as a possible D gene (6 bases). V was clipped by 7 bases and J by 4 bases, with 15 bases between them. The CDR3 contains 14 residues. Germline CDR1 is SGHDT and CDR2 is YYEEEE. CDR3 residues: CASGGVPPYNEQFF. In DNA, the CDR3 is TGTGCCAGCGGAGGGGTCCCTCCTTACAATGAGCAGTTCTTC.

Remarks on this clone: The sample holds other DNA sequences that translate to the same CDR3. The chain combines TRBV9 with TRBJ1-2; D may be TRBD1 (5 bases). The germline V and J ends were trimmed by 0 bases and 2 bases, with 8 bases remaining between them. This CDR3 has 14 amino acids. Germline V CDR1 and CDR2: SGDLS, YYNGEE. Here the CDR3 DNA reads TGTGCCAGCAGCGTAGGGGGGGGGAACTATGGCTACACCTTC. Its translation: CASSVGGGNYGYTF.

The chain carries TRBV6-6 and TRBJ1-5; D not resolved. Trimming took 11 bases from V and 0 from J, leaving 11 bases between them. Germline V gives CDR1 MNHNY, CDR2 SVGAGI (reference sequence). The CDR3 consists of 13 residues. The CDR3 nucleotides are TGTGCCGGAAACAGAGATAGCAATCAGCCCCAGCATTTT. Translating gives CAGNRDSNQPQHF.

The chain joins TRBV9 to TRBJ1-3; D possibly corresponds to TRBD1 (6 bases). Germline lookup yields CDR1 SGDLS and CDR2 YYNGEE. The CDR3 covers 16 residues. With 4 bases removed from V and 0 bases from J, the gap between germline ends came to 14 bases. The DNA for the CDR3 is TGTGCCAGCAGCACCGGGACACTGAGCTCTGGAAACACCATATATTTT. It specifies CASSTGTLSSGNTIYF.

This clone was seen a handful of times. The chain links TRBV6-6 to TRBJ1-5; the D gene is possibly TRBD1 (5 bases). The V end was cut by 7 bases, the J end by 6 bases, with 16 bases between. CDR1 MNHNY and CDR2 SVGAGI come from the germline V gene (reference sequence). The CDR3 totals 14 residues. The CDR3 DNA sequence: TGTGCCAGCACAATGGGGGGAGGGGCTCAGCCCCAGCATTTT. Encoded protein: CASTMGGGAQPQHF.

The chain is built from TRBV7-8 and TRBJ1-3, with D possibly being TRBD1 (6 bases). Looked up from germline, CDR1 is SGHVS and CDR2 is FQNEAQ. This CDR3 has 15 amino acids. V lost 5 bases and J lost 4, with 15 bases in between. Written as DNA, the CDR3 is TGTGCCAGCAGCCGCAGCCGACAGGAAGGAAACACCATATATTTT. Amino acid sequence: CASSRSRQEGNTIYF.

The chain joins TRBV7-7 to TRBJ2-2; maybe TRBD1 (5 bases). The length of the CDR3 is 15 residues. The germline CDR1 and CDR2 sequences are SSHAT and FNYEAQ (reference sequence). Trimming cost V 1 base and J 1 base, with 7 bases left between them. CDR3: CASSLGQGNTGELFF. DNA for the CDR3: TGTGCCAGCAGCTTAGGGCAGGGGAACACCGGGGAGCTGTTTTTT.

A few counts support this clone. CDR3 residues: CASSGGPMEQPQHF. In DNA, the CDR3 is TGTGCCAGCAGCGGGGGACCGATGGAGCAGCCCCAGCATTTT. The chain employs TRBV6-1 and TRBJ1-5; tentatively, D is TRBD1 (5 bases). The CDR3 consists of 14 residues. Trimming stripped 6 bases from V and 7 bases from J, with 16 bases between. Germline CDR1 is MNHNS and CDR2 is SASEGT.

This clone occurred a few times. In nucleotides, the CDR3 is TGTGCCAGCAGTCCCCTGGGGCCAGACAATATCCTCACTGAAGCTTTCTTT. It specifies CASSPLGPDNILTEAFF. The chain couples TRBV27 to TRBJ1-1; a weak D match, TRBD1 (5 bases). V was clipped by 5 bases and J by 4 bases, with 23 bases between them. This CDR3 has 17 residues. CDR1 and CDR2 from the germline V gene are MNHEY and SMNVEV (reference sequence).

The rearrangement uses TRBV11-2 and TRBJ1-2; D remains unclear. This CDR3 is 12 amino acids long. V lost 5 bases and J lost 1, with 5 bases in between. CDR1 and CDR2 (germline): SGHAT, FQNNGV. Written as DNA, the CDR3 is TGTGCCAGCAGCACTCGTAACTATGGCTACACCTTC. Protein product: CASSTRNYGYTF.

For this clone: One end of the junction fails to match germline, which may point to a read error. CDR3 DNA sequence: TGTGCCAGTAGTGTCCCGGGACACTTAAATGTAAAACTGTTTTTT. The encoded protein is CASSVPGHLNVKLFF. The chain couples TRBV19 to TRBJ1-4, with TRBD1 as a possible D gene (6 bases). Germline V gene data show CDR1 as LNHDA and CDR2 as SQIVND (reference sequence). The CDR3 extends over 15 amino acids.

The V call is TRBV5-1, the J call TRBJ1-1, with D unresolved. The CDR3 runs to 13 residues. Germline CDR1 is SGHRS and CDR2 is YFSETQ. V was shortened by 4 bases and J by 8 bases, with 15 bases between the two germline ends. CDR3 nucleotides: TGCGCCAGCAGCCCTCTTCCTCCCCCGGAAGCTTTCTTT. Translation: CASSPLPPPEAFF.

This clone has more than one count but fewer than ten. This sequence joins TRBV5-1 and TRBJ2-7, with 10 bases fitting TRBD2. This CDR3 contains 16 residues. Germline V gene sequence: CDR1 SGHRS, CDR2 YFSETQ. V dropped 4 bases and J dropped 7; count of bases not matched to a gene: 14. CDR3 DNA: TGCGCCAGCAGCCGAATTGGGCTCCTAGCGGGGGAAGAGCAGTACTTC. It yields the protein CASSRIGLLAGEEQYF.

V gene TRBV5-4 combines with J gene TRBJ2-7; D uncertain. Germline CDR1 and CDR2: SGHNT and YYREEE (reference sequence). Trimming took off 0 bases at V and 5 bases at J, with 12 bases between the two ends. This CDR3 is 14 amino acids long. CDR3 residues: CASSLGNSHNEQYF. The CDR3 nucleotides are TGTGCCAGCAGCTTGGGGAACAGCCATAACGAGCAGTACTTC.

This clone was detected only a few times. This chain joins TRBV4-3 and TRBJ2-1, with D possibly being TRBD2 (6 bases). The CDR3 consists of 15 residues. CDR1 and CDR2 from the germline V gene are LGHNA and YSLEER. V shed 1 base and J shed 8 bases, with 15 bases lying between them. For the CDR3, the DNA is TGCGCCAGCAGCCAAGGGGGGTATCCGGGGGATGAGCAGTTCTTC. This translates into CASSQGGYPGDEQFF.

The rearrangement uses TRBV7-8 and TRBJ1-2, with D hard to call. V gave up 0 bases and J gave up 2 bases, with 7 bases separating them. The CDR3 consists of 14 residues. CDR1 SGHVS and CDR2 FQNEAQ come from the germline V gene. CDR3 loop: CASSLAAENYGYTF. CDR3 in DNA: TGTGCCAGCAGCTTAGCGGCAGAAAACTATGGCTACACCTTC.